The source of this TCR beta chain is a study of blood T cell repertoires in COVID-19. Turning to the study itself: The United States, Italy and Spain provided the acute and convalescent COVID-19 samples.

Germline V CDR1 and CDR2: SGHDN, FVKESK. This CDR3 contains 13 residues. V gave up 3 bases and J gave up 6 bases; unmatched junction bases: 5. Authors' methods: Estimation of nucleated cell counts was performed using reference gene primer amplification. TCRdb's table, derived via immunoSEQ multiplex PCR, lists solely in-frame clones and lacks some. That table supplies the V and J calls and clone size; D and trimming were determined from the DNA. The table shows around 270,000 clones, with 85% to 90% occurring only once. The genes are TRBV14 and TRBJ2-7; 7 nucleotides match TRBD1. Sequencing was carried out using peripheral blood. This TCR was sampled from a man in his forties with acute or convalescent COVID-19. CDR3 DNA sequence: TGTGCCAGCAGCCAGGACAGGTCTAGCGAGCAGTACTTC. This sequence encodes CASSQDRSSEQYF.